Shown below are 10 T cell receptor beta chains from a single sample sequenced in a study of breast tumors, draining lymph nodes, adjacent tissues. TCRdb fed the multiplex PCR reads into MiXCR, producing one record per CDR3 protein. The profile shows 130,000 or so distinct CDR3 sequences, 20% to 25% of them singletons. Axillary draining lymph nodes of breast cancer patients supplied the node samples. Sequences were obtained from axillary lymph node tissue. The receptors originated from a female donor with breast cancer. Some clones in this sample may be carry-over from other donors' samples.

This clonotype was counted ten times or more. This chain uses TRBV6-5 with TRBJ1-4; D not resolved. With 0 bases removed from V and 0 bases from J, the gap between germline ends came to 5 bases. The CDR3 covers 15 residues. CDR1 is MNHEY, CDR2 SVGAGI, per germline. CDR3 nucleotides: TGTGCCAGCAGTTACTCGGGAACAACTAATGAAAAACTGTTTTTT. It encodes CASSYSGTTNEKLFF.

This clonotype has ten or more counts. V is TRBV20-1 and J is TRBJ1-6; weak D call: TRBD1 (6 bases). Trimming shortened V by 3 bases and J by 6 bases, and 12 bases separated the two germline ends. The CDR3 totals 14 residues. Germline V CDR1 and CDR2: DFQATT, SNEGSKA (reference sequence). This CDR3 is CSARRGAPNSPLHF. CDR3 DNA sequence: TGCAGTGCTAGGAGGGGGGCGCCTAATTCACCCCTCCACTTT.

Many counts were recorded for this clonotype. The chain links TRBV12-3 or TRBV12-4 to TRBJ1-2; 7 positions agree with TRBD1. The CDR3 covers 13 residues. V trimming: 6 bases; J trimming: 7 bases; junction bases outside the gene matches: 8. Written as DNA, the CDR3 is TGTGCCAGCAGCAAGGACAGGTGGGGTGGCTACACCTTC. Its protein product is CASSKDRWGGYTF.

With regard to this clonotype: A much larger clonotype is one base distant, so this may be a read error. In this CDR3 the conserved last residue, phenylalanine or tryptophan, is missing, so a read error is likely. The rearrangement links TRBV6-6 to TRBJ1-5; D is perhaps TRBD1 (6 bases). CDR1 MNHNY and CDR2 SVGAGI come from the germline V gene (reference sequence). V was pared by 5 bases and J by 4 bases, with 18 bases between. This CDR3 has 16 residues. CDR3: CASSPRGGVKNQPQHS. CDR3 in DNA: TGTGCCAGCAGTCCGAGGGGGGGGGTGAAGAATCAGCCCCAGCATTCT.

This clonotype came up many times. This rearrangement joins TRBV7-2 to TRBJ2-5; TRBD1 aligns across 9 bases. Germline V CDR1 and CDR2: SGHTA, FQGNSA. This CDR3 is built from 14 residues. V gave up 3 bases and J gave up 5 bases; unmatched junction bases: 4. CDR3 sequence reads: CASSLGQGLETQYF. The CDR3 DNA reads TGTGCCAGCAGCTTGGGACAGGGCTTGGAGACCCAGTACTTC.

This clonotype appeared a single time. A much larger clone differs from this one at a single base, so this may be a read error. V usage is TRBV12-3 or TRBV12-4 and J usage is TRBJ2-7; 8 nucleotides align to TRBD2. There are 14 residues in the CDR3. V lost 8 bases, J lost 4 bases, and 10 bases stayed unmatched. CDR3: CASDRSGSGYEQYF. Here the CDR3 DNA reads TGTGCCAGCGACCGAAGCGGGAGCGGATACGAGCAGTACTTC.

The chain links TRBV5-1 to TRBJ1-2; weak D call: TRBD1 (5 bases). V was shortened by 2 bases and J by 8 bases, with 10 bases between the two germline ends. The CDR3 runs 12 residues. Germline V CDR1 and CDR2: SGHRS, YFSETQ. As DNA, the CDR3 is TGCGCCAGCAGCTTTCAGGGAGGCGGCTACACCTTC. Translating gives CASSFQGGGYTF.

In the case of this clonotype: A much more abundant neighbour one base away suggests this may be a read error. Here the CDR3 omits its conserved ending phenylalanine or tryptophan, so a read error is the likely source. V usage is TRBV13 and J usage is TRBJ2-1; 12 positions agree with TRBD2. The CDR3 is 15 residues long. The germline V gene has CDR1 PRHDT and CDR2 FYEKMQ (reference sequence). The V and J ends lost 5 bases and 4 bases, in that order; junction bases with no gene match: 3. The chain's CDR3 is CASSRGLAGYNEQFL. CDR3 bases: TGTGCCAGCAGCCGCGGACTAGCGGGGTACAATGAGCAGTTCCTC.

This clonotype showed up many times. The V call is TRBV6-6, the J call TRBJ2-7, with 16 bases matching TRBD2. Germline V gene lookup returns CDR1 MNHNY and CDR2 SVGAGI (reference sequence). Trimming took 6 bases from V and 3 from J; bases not matched to a gene: 5. This CDR3 has 16 residues. The CDR3 region has the DNA TGTGCCAGCAGCCTAGGGACTAGCGGGAGGGGCTACGAGCAGTACTTC. Its translation: CASSLGTSGRGYEQYF.

This clonotype was seen many times. The J gene is TRBJ2-2, the V gene TRBV20-1, with TRBD1 identical over 8 bases. CDR3 size: 14 residues. The trim removed 1 base at V and 7 bases at J, leaving 5 bases unmatched. CDR1 is DFQATT and CDR2 is SNEGSKA in the germline V gene (reference sequence). The chain's CDR3 is CSARVDRASGELFF. The CDR3 DNA reads TGCAGTGCTAGAGTGGACAGGGCTAGCGGGGAGCTGTTTTTT.